This TCR beta chain was captured in a study of PD-L1 blockade in urothelial cancer. The overall study: Blood was analyzed 3 weeks (second dose) and 6 weeks after treatment start.

Time point reported: pretreatment peripheral blood. This clone was found once. The table came from immunoSEQ multiplex PCR; TCRdb's copy has only in-frame clones and leaves some out. The sample lists some 45,000 clones; about 88% were seen once. CDR1 and CDR2 from the germline V gene are LNHNV and YYDKDF (reference sequence). The CDR3 runs to 15 residues. The J segment lost 4 bases and the V segment lost 3 bases, leaving 4 bases of the junction unmatched. Sequences were derived from PBMCs, sampled around atezolizumab (anti-PD-L1) treatment. The V gene is TRBV15, the J gene TRBJ2-2; 8 nucleotides align to TRBD2. The clonotype comes from a donor at least 40 years old with urothelial cancer. The CDR3 protein is CATSSSGSVTGELFF. The CDR3 DNA sequence: TGTGCCACCAGCAGCAGCGGGAGCGTCACCGGGGAGCTGTTTTTT.